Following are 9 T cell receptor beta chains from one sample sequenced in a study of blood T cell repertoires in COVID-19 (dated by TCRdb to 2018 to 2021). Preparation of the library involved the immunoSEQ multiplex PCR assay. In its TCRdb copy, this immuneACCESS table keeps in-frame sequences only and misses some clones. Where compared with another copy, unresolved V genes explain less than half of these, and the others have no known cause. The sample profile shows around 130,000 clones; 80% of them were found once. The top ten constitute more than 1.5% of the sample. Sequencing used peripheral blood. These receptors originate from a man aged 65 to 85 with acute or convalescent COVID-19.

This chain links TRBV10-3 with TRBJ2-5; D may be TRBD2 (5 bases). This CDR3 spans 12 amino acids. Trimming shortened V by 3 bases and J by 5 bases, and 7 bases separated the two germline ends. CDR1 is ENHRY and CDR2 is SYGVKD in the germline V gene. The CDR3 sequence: CAISDAGETQYF. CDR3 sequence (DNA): TGTGCCATCAGTGATGCGGGTGAGACCCAGTACTTC.

Here the CDR3 DNA reads TGCAGCGTTGAGTACCCTAAGGGGGATTCACCCCTCCACTTT. This encodes CSVEYPKGDSPLHF. V is TRBV29-1 and J is TRBJ1-6; possibly TRBD1 for D (6 bases). The CDR3 runs 14 residues. Germline values: CDR1 SQVTM, CDR2 ANQGSEA. V was clipped by 3 bases and J by 8 bases, with 14 bases between them.

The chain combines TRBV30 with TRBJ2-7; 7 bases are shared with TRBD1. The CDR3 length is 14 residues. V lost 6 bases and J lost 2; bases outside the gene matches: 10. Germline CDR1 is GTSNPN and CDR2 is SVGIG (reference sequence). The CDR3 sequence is CACRSWDRAYEQYF. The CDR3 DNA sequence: TGTGCCTGCCGCTCGTGGGACAGAGCCTACGAGCAGTACTTC.

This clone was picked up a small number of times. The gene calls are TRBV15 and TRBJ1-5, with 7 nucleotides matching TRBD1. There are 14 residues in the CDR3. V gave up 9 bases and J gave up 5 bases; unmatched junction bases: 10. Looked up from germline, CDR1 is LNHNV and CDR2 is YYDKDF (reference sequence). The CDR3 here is CATALQGFDQPQHF. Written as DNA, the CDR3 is TGTGCCACGGCTCTACAGGGGTTCGATCAGCCCCAGCATTTT. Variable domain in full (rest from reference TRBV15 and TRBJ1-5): DAMVIQNPRYQVTQFGKPVTLSCSQTLNHNVMYWYQQKSSQAPKLLFHYYDKDFNNEADTPDNFQSRRPNTSFCFLDIRSPGLGDTAMYLCATALQGFDQPQHFGDGTRLSIL.

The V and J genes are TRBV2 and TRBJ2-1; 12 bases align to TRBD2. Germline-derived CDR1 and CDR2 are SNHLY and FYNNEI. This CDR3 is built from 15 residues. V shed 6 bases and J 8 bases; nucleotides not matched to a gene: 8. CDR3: CASRATSGGSHEQFF. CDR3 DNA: TGTGCCAGCAGAGCCACTAGCGGGGGGTCTCATGAGCAGTTCTTC.

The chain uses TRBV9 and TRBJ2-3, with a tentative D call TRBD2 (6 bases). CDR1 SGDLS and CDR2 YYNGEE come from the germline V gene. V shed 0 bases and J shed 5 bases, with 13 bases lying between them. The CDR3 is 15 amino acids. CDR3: CASSVGLEGRDTQYF. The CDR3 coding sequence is TGTGCCAGCAGCGTAGGACTAGAAGGTAGAGATACGCAGTATTTT.

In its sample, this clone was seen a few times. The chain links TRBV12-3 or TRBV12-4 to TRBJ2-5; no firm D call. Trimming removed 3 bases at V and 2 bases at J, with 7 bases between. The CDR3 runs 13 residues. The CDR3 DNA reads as TGTGCCAGCAGTTTGGCGGAGCAAGAGACCCAGTACTTC. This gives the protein CASSLAEQETQYF.

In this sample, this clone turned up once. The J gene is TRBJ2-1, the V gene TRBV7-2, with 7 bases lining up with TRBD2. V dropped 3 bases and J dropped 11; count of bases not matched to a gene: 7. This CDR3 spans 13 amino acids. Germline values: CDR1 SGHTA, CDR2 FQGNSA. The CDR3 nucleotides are TGTGCCAGCAGCTTCGCTCCTAGCGGTAAGCAGTTCTTC. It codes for CASSFAPSGKQFF.

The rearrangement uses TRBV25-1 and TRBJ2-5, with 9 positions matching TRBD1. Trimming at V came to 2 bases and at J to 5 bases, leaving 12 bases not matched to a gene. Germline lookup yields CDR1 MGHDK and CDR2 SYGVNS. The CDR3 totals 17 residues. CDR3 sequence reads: CASSESGAGTGWETQYF. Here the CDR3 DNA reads TGTGCCAGCAGTGAAAGTGGTGCCGGGACAGGGTGGGAGACCCAGTACTTC.